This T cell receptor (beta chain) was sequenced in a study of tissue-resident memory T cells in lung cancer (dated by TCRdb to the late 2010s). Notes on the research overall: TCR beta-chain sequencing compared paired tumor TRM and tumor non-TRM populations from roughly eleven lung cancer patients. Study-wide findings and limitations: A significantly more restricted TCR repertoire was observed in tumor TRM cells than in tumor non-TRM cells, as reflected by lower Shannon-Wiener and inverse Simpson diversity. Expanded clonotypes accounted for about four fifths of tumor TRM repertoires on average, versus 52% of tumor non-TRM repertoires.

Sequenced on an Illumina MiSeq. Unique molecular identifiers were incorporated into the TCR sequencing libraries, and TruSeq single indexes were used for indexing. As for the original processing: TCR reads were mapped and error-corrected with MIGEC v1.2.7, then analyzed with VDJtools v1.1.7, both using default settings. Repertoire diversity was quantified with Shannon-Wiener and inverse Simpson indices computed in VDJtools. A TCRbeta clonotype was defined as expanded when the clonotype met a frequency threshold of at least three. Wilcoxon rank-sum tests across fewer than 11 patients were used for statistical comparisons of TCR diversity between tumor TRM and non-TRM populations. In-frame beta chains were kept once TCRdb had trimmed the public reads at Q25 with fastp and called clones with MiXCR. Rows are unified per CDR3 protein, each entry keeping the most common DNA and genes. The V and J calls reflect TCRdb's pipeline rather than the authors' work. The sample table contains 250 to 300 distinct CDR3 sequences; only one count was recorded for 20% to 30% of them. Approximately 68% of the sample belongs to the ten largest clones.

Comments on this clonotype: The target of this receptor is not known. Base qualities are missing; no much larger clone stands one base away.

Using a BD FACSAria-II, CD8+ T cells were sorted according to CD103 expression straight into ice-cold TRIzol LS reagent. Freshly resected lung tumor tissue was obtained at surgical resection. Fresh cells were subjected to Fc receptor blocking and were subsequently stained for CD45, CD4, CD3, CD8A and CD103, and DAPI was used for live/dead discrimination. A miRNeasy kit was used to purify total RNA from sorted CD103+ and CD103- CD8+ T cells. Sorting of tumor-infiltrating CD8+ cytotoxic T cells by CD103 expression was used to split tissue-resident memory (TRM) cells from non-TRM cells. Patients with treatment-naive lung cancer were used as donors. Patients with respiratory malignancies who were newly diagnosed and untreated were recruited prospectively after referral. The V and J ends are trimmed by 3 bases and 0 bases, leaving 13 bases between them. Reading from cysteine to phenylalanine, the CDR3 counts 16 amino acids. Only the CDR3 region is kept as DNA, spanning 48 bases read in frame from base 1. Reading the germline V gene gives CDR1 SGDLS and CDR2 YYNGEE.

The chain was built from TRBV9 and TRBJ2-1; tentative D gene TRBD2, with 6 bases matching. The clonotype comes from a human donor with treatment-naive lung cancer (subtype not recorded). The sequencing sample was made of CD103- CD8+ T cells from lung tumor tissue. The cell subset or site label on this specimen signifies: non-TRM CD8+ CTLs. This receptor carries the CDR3 CASSAASASSYNEQFF. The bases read TGTGCCAGCAGCGCCGCTAGCGCGAGCTCCTACAATGAGCAGTTCTTC.